This TCR beta chain was captured in a study of control samples from healthy donors and cancer patients. Method: immunoSEQ multiplex PCR; TCRdb's copy keeps in-frame clones and lacks some. The sample lists fewer than 200,000 clones; approximately 94% were seen once. Germline V CDR1 and CDR2: ENHRY, SYGVKD. CDR3 length: 15 amino acids. V was trimmed by 6 bases and J by 5 bases, leaving 18 bases between them. V usage is TRBV10-3 and J usage is TRBJ2-3, with D possibly matching TRBD1 (6 bases). The specimen sequenced was PBMCs. The TCR comes from a man aged 55 to 70 with colorectal cancer. The DNA of the CDR3 is TGTGCCATCAGCCCCGCCCAGGGGTATGGAGATACGCAGTATTTT. Its translation: CAISPAQGYGDTQYF.